This T cell receptor beta chain appears in the sequencing data of a study of neoadjuvant anti-PD-1 for oral cavity cancer (dated by TCRdb to the early 2020s). With regard to the full study: Patients mostly received three to four biweekly doses of nivolumab at 3 mg/kg before curative-intent surgical resection. For patients who did not progress, a fourth nivolumab dose was given around day 43, followed by definitive surgical resection on days 50-56. An approximately 33% response rate was observed in the parent correlative cohort, in which more than 9 patients were included. Responders were defined as patients with complete response, partial response or stable disease by RECIST 1.1; non-responders were defined as patients with progression. The full study reports these points: A higher pretreatment blood Treg/Th17 ratio correlated with both higher pretreatment blood TCRbeta clonality and lower post-treatment tumor TCRbeta clonality. After neoadjuvant nivolumab, significantly higher T cell clonality (Gini index) was found within PBMCs in non-responders than in responders. The TCR analyses had only three patients in each response group, and the authors called for validation in larger cohorts.

For deep sequencing, each PBMC sample was run in six replicates, with libraries mostly built from about 480 ng of input genomic DNA. TCRbeta libraries were prepared with the immunoSEQ hsTCRbeta kit according to the manufacturer's instructions. Sequencing of the completed libraries took place using an Illumina NovaSeq 6000 S4 flow cell after they had been pooled to approximately 3 nM. The published analysis was carried out like this. The immunoSEQ Analyzer was used for raw data preprocessing and quality control. The analysis was restricted to productive rearrangements, with each unique CDR3 amino acid sequence defining a clonotype. Repertoire clonality was estimated as the Gini-Simpson index, which was calculated using the R package tcR. Student's t test was used to compare Gini indices, while Pearson correlation assessed associations with tumor size change. TCRdb took this table from immuneACCESS and kept in-frame rearrangements with V and J called. Such tables lack part of the clones; where checked against another copy, unresolved V genes explain under half of the gap, and the rest is unexplained. That table supplies the V and J calls and clone size; D and trimming were determined from the DNA. The sample table shows 75,000 or so clones, and about 80% are seen once. The ten largest clones represent over 2.5% of the sample.

The sample's time point label, in plain terms: before neoadjuvant nivolumab. The patients had newly diagnosed stage II-IVA oral cavity squamous cell carcinoma and had not received any prior systemic or radiation treatment. The cohort was made up of patients with locally advanced, HPV-negative oral cavity squamous cell carcinoma. Peripheral blood mononuclear cells were analyzed directly, without maintenance or expansion in culture. Samples came from a longitudinal correlative study of a single-arm phase II trial of neoadjuvant nivolumab in oral cavity squamous cell carcinoma. Subject-matched pre- and post-treatment PBMCs and tumors from three responders and three non-responders were subjected to genomic DNA-based TCRbeta sequencing. Peripheral blood mononuclear cells were drawn once before nivolumab treatment and a second time after treatment, when surgery took place. The Maxwell RSC DNA from Cells kit was used to extract genomic DNA from PBMCs.

Trimming removed 3 bases from V and 12 bases from J, leaving 12 bases between the germline ends. The germline V gene specifies SQVTM as CDR1 and ANQGSEA as CDR2. The CDR3 spans 12 residues, from the cysteine through the phenylalanine. Only the CDR3 portion is preserved as DNA: 36 bases, with reading frame beginning at the first base. As concerns this clone: The antigen this receptor binds is unknown. No base quality values were provided; no much bigger clone lies one nucleotide off.

The chain links TRBV29-1 with TRBJ2-6; the D gene is perhaps TRBD2, on 5 matching bases. This clonotype was obtained from a person between 40 and 85 years old with oral cavity squamous cell carcinoma. This sample comprised PBMCs, obtained before nivolumab (anti-PD-1) treatment. DNA sequence: TGCAGCGTTGACCAGTCGGGAAGCGTCCTGACTTTC. It specifies CSVDQSGSVLTF.